Here is one T cell receptor (beta chain) with its context. Its specificity is not known. Investigators took ten milliliters of peripheral blood from every donor. The authors ran a second PCR of about 6 to 12 cycles using a sample-barcoded 5' primer and a J-beta primer mix. Tags on each cDNA molecule came from a template-switch adaptor with 12 random nucleotides. TCRdb recomputed calls from the 5' RACE reads with MiXCR, one row per CDR3 protein. There are around 1.5 million distinct CDR3 sequences in the sample; about 40% occur only once, and 7.9% lies in the top ten. This sample was taken from a study of blood T cells in healthy people across ages. Study-wide background: Using template switching, researchers captured about one barcoded beta molecule for each two T cells.

Points from the study as a whole: It was held that the diversity estimates obtained from one million T cells were underestimates.

This clonotype was sampled from a woman under 30 in good health. Material: blood.

The DNA of the CDR3 is TGCAGTGCTCCGGAGTTAACAGGGTTGTTTACAGATACGCAGTATTTT. Residues: CSAPELTGLFTDTQYF. The chain couples TRBV20-1 to TRBJ2-3; weak D call: TRBD1 (6 bases). CDR3 size: 16 residues. Germline V lookup: CDR1 DFQATT, CDR2 SNEGSKA (reference sequence). Trimming took off 5 bases at V and 3 bases at J, with 21 bases between the two ends.